The T cell receptor (beta chain) described here comes from a study of T cells after yellow fever vaccination. Regarding the study as a whole: Post-booster samples contained most primary-vaccination clones (roughly 96% CD4, roughly 88% CD8).

The germline V gene encodes CDR1 SGHRS and CDR2 YFSETQ. The CDR3 covers 15 residues. V lost 1 base and J lost 2, with 12 bases in between. A universal primer site and UMIs were added as TCR cDNA was made by 5'RACE template switching. TCRdb independently ran MiXCR on the 5' RACE reads; one entry per CDR3 protein. The repertoire has 100,000 to 150,000 distinct CDR3 sequences, more than 6.5% of them found once; the top ten carry roughly 2.6%. This clonotype occurred many times. Its antigen is unknown. The chain recombines TRBV5-1 with TRBJ1-2; perhaps TRBD1 as D (5 bases). This sequence originates from a young man who received the YFV17D yellow fever vaccine. The sample in question was CD4+ T cells sorted from PBMCs, obtained more than 8 days after the first yellow fever vaccination. CDR3 sequence reads: CASSLSGPANYGYTF. CDR3 nucleotides: TGCGCCAGCAGCTTGTCGGGGCCAGCCAACTATGGCTACACCTTC.